The 11 T cell receptor beta chains below come from one sample, sequenced in a study of T cells after yellow fever vaccination. TCRdb fed the 5' RACE reads into MiXCR, producing one record per CDR3 protein. The sample consists of 300,000 to 350,000 distinct CDR3 sequences, 4% of them appearing once. This specimen consisted of PBMCs, obtained 5 days after the yellow fever booster vaccination. The receptor source for this set is a young man who received the YFV17D yellow fever vaccine.

In its sample, this clonotype was seen a few times. In DNA form, the CDR3 reads TGCAGCGTTGACAAAGGGTCGCGAGAGACCCAGTACTTC. Its translation: CSVDKGSRETQYF. This sequence joins TRBV29-1 and TRBJ2-5; D not resolved. The CDR3 extends over 13 amino acids. Trimming removed 3 bases from V and 4 bases from J, with 12 bases in between. Looked up from germline, CDR1 is SQVTM and CDR2 is ANQGSEA.

This clonotype was observed a few times. V usage is TRBV6-4 and J usage is TRBJ2-1; 9 bases are a match to TRBD1. The J segment lost 7 bases and the V segment lost 8 bases, leaving 6 bases of the junction unmatched. This CDR3 comprises 13 residues. Germline CDR1 is MRHNA and CDR2 is SNTAGT. The CDR3 region is CASGTGIWNEQFF. The CDR3 coding sequence is TGTGCCAGCGGGACAGGGATCTGGAATGAGCAGTTCTTC.

This clonotype has a handful of counts. This chain connects TRBV16 to TRBJ1-5, with 9 bases aligning to TRBD1. Germline-derived CDR1 and CDR2 are KGHSY and FQNENV. V shed 4 bases and J 7 bases; nucleotides not matched to a gene: 8. CDR3 length: 15 amino acids. CDR3 protein: CASSPRTGVGQPQHF. DNA of the CDR3: TGTGCCAGCAGCCCAAGGACAGGGGTTGGGCAGCCCCAGCATTTT.

CDR3 DNA sequence: TGTGCCAGCAGCTTAGATGGGGTCCGCAATCAGCCCCAGCATTTT. Its protein product is CASSLDGVRNQPQHF. The chain carries TRBV7-2 and TRBJ1-5; D is uncertain. V lost 1 base and J 2 bases, leaving 9 bases between the germline ends. The CDR3 runs 15 residues. The germline CDR1 and CDR2 sequences are SGHTA and FQGNSA.

This clonotype has just a few counts. CDR3 residues: CSANPRGFGGYTF. In DNA, the CDR3 is TGCAGTGCTAATCCCCGGGGGTTCGGTGGCTACACCTTC. The chain joins TRBV20-1 to TRBJ1-2; weak D call: TRBD1 (5 bases). V was pared by 4 bases and J by 7 bases, with 16 bases between. Germline V gene data show CDR1 as DFQATT and CDR2 as SNEGSKA (reference sequence). The CDR3 is 13 amino acids.

At least ten counts were recorded for this clonotype. This chain uses TRBV4-1 with TRBJ2-5; 8 nucleotides agree with TRBD1. Germline values: CDR1 MGHRA, CDR2 YSYEKL. J was trimmed by 7 bases and V by 5 bases; bases with no gene match: 9. The CDR3 is made up of 14 amino acids. Here the CDR3 DNA reads TGCGCCAGCAGCAAGCCTGGACAGGGTGGGACCCAGTACTTC. This codes for CASSKPGQGGTQYF.

In this sample, this clonotype turned up a few times. V and J are TRBV3-2 and TRBJ2-5. TRBV3-2 is labeled a pseudogene. The CDR3 sequence is 16 residues long. The CDR3 reads CASSQDFSGDQETQYF. CDR3 bases: TGTGCCAGCAGCCAAGATTTTAGCGGGGACCAAGAGACCCAGTACTTC.

This clonotype was detected only a few times. The chain combines TRBV6-5 with TRBJ2-7, with 7 bases aligning to TRBD2. This CDR3 has 15 residues. V was clipped by 3 bases and J by 2 bases; unmatched bases: 7. Germline lookup yields CDR1 MNHEY and CDR2 SVGAGI. CDR3 in DNA: TGTGCCAGCAGTTATCCCACGGGGGGAACCTACGAGCAGTACTTC. Encoded protein: CASSYPTGGTYEQYF.

The J gene is TRBJ2-1, the V gene TRBV5-1; D perhaps matches TRBD1 (7 bases). The CDR3 is made up of 14 amino acids. V lost 3 bases to trimming and J lost 5 bases, with 12 bases between them. Germline V gives CDR1 SGHRS, CDR2 YFSETQ. The CDR3 is CASSWGRGDNEQFF. DNA for the CDR3: TGCGCCAGCAGCTGGGGCAGGGGGGACAATGAGCAGTTCTTC.

A few counts support this clonotype. The chain is built from TRBV20-1 and TRBJ2-1, with D unresolved. Trimming took 6 bases from V and 6 from J, leaving 12 bases between them. Germline CDR1 reads DFQATT; CDR2 reads SNEGSKA (reference sequence). This CDR3 has 12 amino acids. CDR3 residues: CSARRQINEQFF. The CDR3 nucleotides read TGCAGTGCCAGACGACAAATCAATGAGCAGTTCTTC.

J is TRBJ2-1 and V is TRBV7-9; a possible D gene is TRBD2 (6 bases). V lost 0 bases to trimming and J lost 3 bases, with 21 bases between them. Germline V gene data show CDR1 as SEHNR and CDR2 as FQNEAQ (reference sequence). The CDR3 covers 19 residues. The CDR3 here is CASSLAAGRFPHIYNEQFF. The CDR3 region has the DNA TGTGCCAGCAGCTTAGCGGCGGGACGGTTCCCACACATCTACAATGAGCAGTTCTTC. Supplemented by reference TRBV7-9 and TRBJ2-1, the full variable domain reads DTGVSQNPRHKITKRGQNVTFRCDPISEHNRLYWYRQTLGQGPEFLTYFQNEAQLEKSRLLSDRFSAERPKGSFSTLEIQRTEQGDSAMYLCASSLAAGRFPHIYNEQFFGPGTRLTVL.